The 19 T cell receptor beta chains given below trace back to one sample, sequenced in a study of CD8 T cells in ankylosing spondylitis. MiXCR, run by TCRdb on the 5' RACE reads, gives a single entry per CDR3 protein. Counted here are roughly 180,000 distinct CDR3 sequences, 10% to 15% occurring once; the ten biggest clones make up 9.5% to 11%. The sample comprised blood, either unsorted or a sorted T cell fraction (not recorded which). These receptors were collected from a female donor with ankylosing spondylitis or in good health (not recorded which).

This chain joins TRBV6-1 and TRBJ2-5; TRBD2 aligns across 9 bases. The CDR3 extends over 18 amino acids. The germline V gene encodes CDR1 MNHNS and CDR2 SASEGT. V lost 6 bases, J lost 2 bases, and 16 bases stayed unmatched. DNA for the CDR3: TGTGCCAGCAGCGCCCTTGGGACTAGCAAAATTTTACAAGAGACCCAGTACTTC. This gives the protein CASSALGTSKILQETQYF.

Concerning this clonotype itself: Compared with germline, one end of the junction differs, possibly owing to a read error. The chain is built from TRBV18 and TRBJ2-4, with 14 bases that match TRBD2. CDR1 and CDR2 (germline): KGHSH, LQKENI. This CDR3 spans 18 amino acids. The CDR3 region is CASSPGLAGVGGKNIRYF. The CDR3 nucleotides read TGTGCCAGCTCACCGGGACTAGCGGGAGTCGGGGGCAAAAACATTCGGTACTTC.

This clonotype was counted many times. The chain employs TRBV12-3 or TRBV12-4 and TRBJ1-2, with D possibly matching TRBD1 (6 bases). The V gene lost 6 bases and the J gene lost 8 bases, with 13 bases spanning the gap. The CDR3 runs to 12 residues. The CDR3 DNA sequence: TGTGCCAGCAGCCCAGGGGTGGTAGGCTACACCTTC. It encodes CASSPGVVGYTF.

In its sample, this clonotype was seen many times. V is TRBV20-1 and J is TRBJ2-5; 7 bases fit TRBD1. Germline loops: CDR1 DFQATT, CDR2 SNEGSKA (reference sequence). Trimming at V came to 6 bases and at J to 4 bases, leaving 11 bases not matched to a gene. The CDR3 extends over 14 amino acids. CDR3 sequence reads: CSAPRQGVRETQYF. The DNA for the CDR3 is TGCAGTGCCCCGAGGCAGGGGGTGAGAGAGACCCAGTACTTC.

This chain uses TRBV11-2 with TRBJ2-3, with D perhaps TRBD2 (6 bases). V was trimmed by 0 bases and J by 0 bases, leaving 13 bases between them. The CDR3 sequence is 17 residues long. Germline values: CDR1 SGHAT, CDR2 FQNNGV. CDR3 amino acids: CASSLDRLAFSTDTQYF. The CDR3 DNA reads as TGTGCCAGCAGCTTAGATCGGCTAGCGTTTAGCACAGATACGCAGTATTTT.

A word on this clonotype: A junction end diverges from the germline sequence, so it may reflect a read error. This chain joins TRBV19 and TRBJ1-1; 9 bases align to TRBD1. The CDR3 has 16 amino acids. CDR1 is LNHDA, CDR2 SQIVND, per germline (reference sequence). CDR3 sequence: CASSIGDRDLKTEAFF. The CDR3 coding sequence is TGTGCCAGTAGTATCGGGGACAGGGATTTGAAAACTGAAGCTTTCTTT.

The genes are TRBV5-5 and TRBJ1-3; D unclear. V was trimmed by 4 bases and J by 0 bases, leaving 8 bases between them. The CDR3 extends over 14 amino acids. Germline lookup yields CDR1 SGHKS and CDR2 YYEKEE (reference sequence). CDR3 sequence reads: CASSRGSSGNTIYF. CDR3 nucleotides: TGTGCCAGCAGCCGCGGCAGCTCTGGAAACACCATATATTTT.

This clonotype showed up many times. The chain recombines TRBV7-3 with TRBJ2-2; D is perhaps TRBD2 (5 bases). Trimming removed 5 bases at V and 3 bases at J, with 13 bases between. Germline V CDR1 and CDR2: SGHTA, FQGTGA. The CDR3 loop spans 15 amino acids. Here the CDR3 reads CASSPWERDTGELFF. DNA of the CDR3: TGTGCCAGCAGCCCATGGGAGAGGGACACCGGGGAGCTGTTTTTT.

This clonotype was recorded at least ten times. This sequence joins TRBV7-2 and TRBJ2-2; tentative D call: TRBD2 (5 bases). The CDR3 is made up of 16 amino acids. Germline-derived CDR1 and CDR2 are SGHTA and FQGNSA. Trimming removed 5 bases at V and 7 bases at J, with 20 bases between. CDR3 sequence reads: CASSPRPAPGGGELFF. In DNA form, the CDR3 reads TGTGCCAGCAGCCCTAGACCGGCCCCAGGAGGCGGGGAGCTGTTTTTT.

There are a few counts of this clonotype. The chain joins TRBV29-1 to TRBJ2-5; no clear D gene. V lost 8 bases and J 5 bases, leaving 15 bases between the germline ends. CDR1 and CDR2 from the germline V gene are SQVTM and ANQGSEA. The CDR3 is made up of 12 amino acids. The CDR3 reads CSTLWVRETQYF. CDR3 DNA sequence: TGCAGCACTTTGTGGGTACGGGAGACCCAGTACTTC. Variable domain in full (rest from reference TRBV29-1 and TRBJ2-5): SAVISQKPSRDICQRGTSLTIQCQVDSQVTMMFWYRQQPGQSLTLIATANQGSEATYESGFVIDKFPISRPNLTFSTLTVSNMSPEDSSIYLCSTLWVRETQYFGPGTRLLVL.

This clonotype was found many times. V and J are TRBV20-1 and TRBJ2-5; D not certain. V shed 6 bases and J shed 4 bases, with 12 bases lying between them. This CDR3 is 12 amino acids long. Germline V gene data show CDR1 as DFQATT and CDR2 as SNEGSKA (reference sequence). The CDR3 sequence is CSALKRRETQYF. CDR3 bases: TGCAGTGCCCTCAAACGGCGAGAGACCCAGTACTTC.

This clonotype came up many times. This chain uses TRBV12-3 or TRBV12-4 with TRBJ1-5; no definite D call. This CDR3 is built from 17 residues. V lost 2 bases and J 2 bases, leaving 16 bases between the germline ends. The CDR3 sequence: CASSLYFGGLGNQPQHF. CDR3 nucleotide sequence: TGTGCCAGCAGTTTATATTTCGGTGGGTTAGGCAATCAGCCCCAGCATTTT.

This clonotype was detected many times. This chain connects TRBV12-3 or TRBV12-4 to TRBJ2-5, with TRBD1 identical over 11 bases. Unmatched junction bases numbered 11, after V lost 6 bases and J lost 5 bases. This CDR3 contains 16 residues. The CDR3 DNA follows: TGTGCCAGCAGCTCAGGCGGGACAGGGGGTCGGGAGACCCAGTACTTC. This codes for CASSSGGTGGRETQYF.

This clonotype turned up a few times. The genes are TRBV20-1 and TRBJ2-1; 8 nucleotides align to TRBD2. From germline, CDR1 is DFQATT and CDR2 SNEGSKA (reference sequence). The V segment lost 0 bases and the J segment 1 base; nucleotides outside the gene matches: 11. This CDR3 has 18 residues. For the CDR3, the DNA is TGCAGTGCTAGAGATACCAGCGGGAGCGTGCTGTCCTACAATGAGCAGTTCTTC. Translated, it gives CSARDTSGSVLSYNEQFF.

The chain combines TRBV20-1 with TRBJ2-7; D remains unclear. Germline V lookup: CDR1 DFQATT, CDR2 SNEGSKA (reference sequence). This CDR3 has 14 amino acids. V was clipped by 0 bases and J by 1 base, with 10 bases between them. Here the CDR3 DNA reads TGCAGTGCTAGAGATCGGTTAGGTTCCTACGAGCAGTACTTC. Translated: CSARDRLGSYEQYF.

This clonotype came up many times. The chain employs TRBV7-3 and TRBJ2-2; D ambiguous. This CDR3 spans 13 amino acids. The V end lost 4 bases, the J end lost 4 bases, and 7 bases lay between the germline ends. Germline V gene data show CDR1 as SGHTA and CDR2 as FQGTGA. The CDR3 coding sequence is TGTGCCAGCAGCTCCAGGTTCACCGGGGAGCTGTTTTTT. As protein: CASSSRFTGELFF. The complete variable domain, with remaining parts taken from reference TRBV7-3 and TRBJ2-2, reads GAGVSQTPSNKVTEKGKYVELRCDPISGHTALYWYRQSLGQGPEFLIYFQGTGAADDSGLPNDRFFAVRPEGSVSTLKIQRTERGDSAVYLCASSSRFTGELFFGEGSRLTVL.

V is TRBV7-2 and J is TRBJ1-4, with D possibly TRBD1 on 6 matching bases. Trimming shortened V by 4 bases and J by 8 bases, and 11 bases separated the two germline ends. Germline V CDR1 and CDR2: SGHTA, FQGNSA. The CDR3 consists of 13 residues. CDR3 region: CASSWTGAEKLFF. The CDR3 DNA reads TGTGCCAGCAGCTGGACGGGGGCGGAAAAACTGTTTTTT.

This clonotype was seen more than once but under ten times. The chain couples TRBV12-3 or TRBV12-4 to TRBJ2-3; TRBD1 aligns across 10 bases. The CDR3 extends over 19 amino acids. V gave up 6 bases and J gave up 6 bases; unmatched junction bases: 21. CDR3 bases: TGTGCCAGCAGCCGCTGGGGACAGGGGCCAGTCCAGGATAGGGATACGCAGTATTTT. Its translation is CASSRWGQGPVQDRDTQYF.

At least ten counts were recorded for this clonotype. The V call is TRBV5-6, the J call TRBJ1-2; TRBD1 might be the D (5 bases). V was trimmed by 4 bases and J by 3 bases, leaving 10 bases between them. CDR3 size: 13 residues. CDR1 and CDR2 (germline): SGHDT, YYEEEE. The CDR3 loop reads CASSRGTDYGYTF. In nucleotides, the CDR3 is TGTGCCAGCAGCCGCGGGACGGACTATGGCTACACCTTC.